The 7 T cell receptor beta chains in this list originate from one sample, sequenced in a study of blood T cells in healthy people across ages. Alongside a J-beta primer mix, a sample-barcoded 5' primer served in a second PCR lasting about 7 to 12 cycles. TCRdb processed the 5' RACE reads anew with MiXCR; each CDR3 protein has one entry. The sample holds 1.5 million to 2 million distinct CDR3 sequences, roughly 30% seen once. Sequencing was performed on blood. The receptors were sampled from a woman in her twenties or thirties in good health.

Turning to this clonotype: One end of the junction varies from germline; a read error may be responsible. This sequence joins TRBV7-6 and TRBJ2-7; no firm D call. Germline V gene lookup returns CDR1 SGHVS and CDR2 FNYEAQ. The CDR3 spans 14 residues. The CDR3: CASSLGRTADEQYF. The CDR3 DNA follows: TGTGCCAGTAGCTTAGGCAGGACCGCCGACGAGCAGTACTTC.

This clonotype has a count of ten or more. The V call is TRBV10-3, the J call TRBJ2-3; possible D gene TRBD1, 6 bases. Trimming pared 3 bases from V and 6 bases from J, leaving 19 bases between. This CDR3 has 16 amino acids. Germline CDR1 is ENHRY and CDR2 is SYGVKD. The chain's CDR3 is CAISEPRGPTGDTQYF. The CDR3 coding sequence is TGTGCCATCAGTGAACCTCGGGGCCCCACAGGGGATACGCAGTATTTT.

The CDR3 sequence: CSIRQGSYEQYF. The DNA for the CDR3 is TGCAGCATTCGACAGGGGAGCTACGAGCAGTACTTC. J is TRBJ2-7 and V is TRBV29-1; TRBD1 matches 8 bases. The CDR3 covers 12 residues. J gave up 3 bases and V 8 bases, and 6 bases lay outside the gene matches. Looked up from germline, CDR1 is SQVTM and CDR2 is ANQGSEA.

This clonotype was counted a few times. This chain uses TRBV7-8 with TRBJ2-1; weak D call: TRBD2 (5 bases). The V and J ends lost 2 bases and 0 bases respectively, with 29 bases between them. CDR3 size: 22 residues. Germline V lookup: CDR1 SGHVS, CDR2 FQNEAQ. In DNA form, the CDR3 reads TGTGCCAGCAGCTTAAGGAAGGGAAACCGAGGACTCGCAGAGAGCTCCTACAATGAGCAGTTCTTC. This gives the protein CASSLRKGNRGLAESSYNEQFF.

This clonotype was observed many times. The DNA of the CDR3 is TGTGCCACCAGTGATAGACAGGGGGGCGAGCAGTACTTC. Its translation: CATSDRQGGEQYF. This chain uses TRBV24-1 with TRBJ2-7; the match to TRBD1 covers 9 bases. This CDR3 spans 13 amino acids. CDR1 is KGHDR, CDR2 SFDVKD, per germline. J lost 6 bases, V lost 3 bases, and 2 bases had no gene match.

The chain couples TRBV4-3 to TRBJ1-2, with 12 bases fitting TRBD1. The CDR3 sequence is 18 residues long. V gave up 3 bases and J gave up 2 bases; unmatched junction bases: 10. Per the germline V gene, CDR1 is LGHNA and CDR2 is YSLEER. The CDR3 sequence: CASSHDRLGTGGNYGYTF. The CDR3 DNA sequence: TGCGCCAGCAGCCACGATCGTCTCGGGACAGGGGGCAACTATGGCTACACCTTC.

There are a few counts of this clonotype. V gene TRBV5-1 combines with J gene TRBJ2-7, with D maybe TRBD1 (6 bases). Germline-derived CDR1 and CDR2 are SGHRS and YFSETQ. V was cut by 7 bases and J by 2 bases, with 22 bases left in between. The CDR3 consists of 16 residues. The DNA for the CDR3 is TGCGCCAGCGTCCGACCGAATACAGGGAGAGCCTACGAGCAGTACTTC. It specifies CASVRPNTGRAYEQYF.